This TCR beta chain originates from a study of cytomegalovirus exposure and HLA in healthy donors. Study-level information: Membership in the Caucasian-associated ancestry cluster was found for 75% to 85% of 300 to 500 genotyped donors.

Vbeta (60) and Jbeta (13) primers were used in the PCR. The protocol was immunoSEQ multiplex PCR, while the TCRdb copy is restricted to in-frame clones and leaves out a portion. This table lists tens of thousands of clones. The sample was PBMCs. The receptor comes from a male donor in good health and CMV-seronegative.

The CDR3 DNA is TGTGCCAGTAGTATAGGGGCAGGGAAGAGGCACACCTTC. Translation gives CASSIGAGKRHTF. The J gene is TRBJ1-2, the V gene TRBV19; D is perhaps TRBD1 (5 bases). The V end was cut by 1 base, the J end by 12 bases, with 15 bases between. Germline V lookup: CDR1 LNHDA, CDR2 SQIVND (reference sequence). The CDR3 loop spans 13 amino acids. The complete variable domain, with remaining parts taken from reference TRBV19 and TRBJ1-2, reads DGGITQSPKYLFRKEGQNVTLSCEQNLNHDAMYWYRQDPGQGLRLIYYSQIVNDFQKGDIAEGYSVSREKKESFPLTVTSAQKNPTAFYLCASSIGAGKRHTFGSGTRLTVV.